This T cell receptor beta chain derives from a study of cytomegalovirus exposure and HLA in healthy donors. At collection, donors were nominally healthy, but unrecorded immune exposures were probable. This CDR3 is built from 16 residues. The germline V gene has CDR1 MRHNA and CDR2 SNTAGT. Trimming removed 6 bases at V and 2 bases at J, with 17 bases between. Study-wide findings and caveats: Cytomegalovirus status was reportedly diagnosed by the classifier with high sensitivity and specificity. The study put around 180 TCR beta chains on its list as cytomegalovirus-associated.

Vbeta (60) and Jbeta (13) primers were used in the PCR. The data were produced by immunoSEQ multiplex PCR, yet TCRdb's version contains in-frame clones alone and is incomplete. Among 150,000 to 200,000 clones, about four fifths were seen once, and the ten largest hold under 2%. There are a few counts of this clone. Antigen specificity is unknown. Input material: PBMCs. V is TRBV6-4 and J is TRBJ2-1, with D perhaps TRBD2 (5 bases). This TCR was sampled from a woman aged 25 to 39 in good health and CMV-seronegative. The CDR3 spells CASSPEGSSAYNEQFF. CDR3 bases: TGTGCCAGCAGCCCTGAGGGATCTTCGGCCTACAATGAGCAGTTCTTC.